A selection of T cell receptor beta chains follows, all from one sample in a study of cytomegalovirus exposure and HLA in healthy donors. Measured with immunoSEQ multiplex PCR; TCRdb has only the in-frame clones, and not every one. The sample has some 160,000 clones; roughly 85% are singletons. Sequenced material: PBMCs. The receptors originated from a woman in her thirties or forties in good health and CMV-seronegative. CDR3s include the opening cysteine and the closing phenylalanine or tryptophan. The order of the fields is J gene, D gene, V gene, clone size, CDR3 protein, CDR3 DNA. The D gene is left open where the match is weak. A clone size is listed for some rows: how often the clone was seen (once, few, many), or a class if it is expanded.

J: TRBJ1-1
D: NA
V: TRBV14
size: NA
CDR3: CASSQDGRQNTEAFF
DNA: TGTGCCAGCAGCCAAGATGGGAGGCAGAACACTGAAGCTTTCTTT

J: TRBJ2-6
D: NA
V: TRBV28
size: NA
CDR3: CASSPVGGTGPYSGANVLTF
DNA: TGTGCCAGCAGTCCGGTCGGGGGTACTGGCCCTTATTCTGGGGCCAACGTCCTGACTTTC

J: TRBJ2-7
D: TRBD1
V: TRBV28
size: NA
CDR3: CASSRTGLSYEQYF
DNA: TGTGCCAGCAGCAGGACAGGACTTTCCTACGAGCAGTACTTC

J: TRBJ2-5
D: TRBD1
V: TRBV7-2
size: NA
CDR3: CASSQDRGRVETQYF
DNA: TGTGCCAGCAGCCAGGACAGGGGGCGCGTTGAGACCCAGTACTTC

J: TRBJ2-7
D: TRBD1
V: TRBV27
size: NA
CDR3: CASSFWAGQGIYEQYF
DNA: TGTGCCAGCAGTTTCTGGGCCGGACAGGGGATCTACGAGCAGTACTTC

J: TRBJ1-1
D: NA
V: TRBV27
size: few
CDR3: CASSASIQGITEAFF
DNA: TGTGCCAGCAGTGCAAGCATACAGGGAATCACTGAAGCTTTCTTT

J: TRBJ2-5
D: TRBD2
V: TRBV10-2
size: NA
CDR3: CASTQLAVQETQYF
DNA: TGCGCCAGCACCCAACTAGCGGTACAAGAGACCCAGTACTTC

J: TRBJ1-5
D: NA
V: TRBV7-8
size: NA
CDR3: CASSLGEGWSNQPQHF
DNA: TGTGCCAGCAGCTTAGGTGAGGGTTGGAGCAATCAGCCCCAGCATTTT

J: TRBJ1-5
D: NA
V: TRBV28
size: many
CDR3: CASSLERSPINQPQHF
DNA: TGTGCCAGCAGTTTAGAGCGGTCACCAATTAATCAGCCCCAGCATTTT

J: TRBJ1-1
D: NA
V: TRBV2
size: NA
CDR3: CASSELESAFF
DNA: TGTGCCAGCAGTGAATTGGAGTCAGCTTTCTTT

J: TRBJ1-5
D: TRBD1
V: TRBV28
size: NA
CDR3: CASSFHTGTGHQPQHF
DNA: TGTGCCAGCAGTTTCCACACCGGGACAGGGCATCAGCCCCAGCATTTT

J: TRBJ2-1
D: NA
V: TRBV2
size: NA
CDR3: CASSERYPAGANVPKQFF
DNA: TGTGCCAGCAGTGAACGGTACCCAGCAGGGGCCAACGTCCCCAAGCAGTTCTTC

J: TRBJ2-1
D: TRBD2
V: TRBV7-9
size: NA
CDR3: CASRFSGRFNNEQFF
DNA: TGTGCCAGCAGATTTAGCGGGAGATTTAACAATGAGCAGTTCTTC

J: TRBJ2-3
D: TRBD1
V: TRBV19
size: NA
CDR3: CASDRGPSTDTQYF
DNA: TGTGCCAGTGACAGGGGGCCAAGCACAGATACGCAGTATTTT

J: TRBJ2-1
D: NA
V: TRBV28
size: NA
CDR3: CASSLSSPGGQFF
DNA: TGTGCCAGCAGTTTAAGCTCCCCGGGTGGGCAGTTCTTC

J: TRBJ2-7
D: NA
V: TRBV6-6
size: NA
CDR3: CASSYSKAQGYEQYF
DNA: TGTGCCAGCAGTTACTCGAAGGCTCAGGGGTACGAGCAGTACTTC

J: TRBJ1-1
D: NA
V: TRBV30
size: few
CDR3: CAWGGDSLNTEAFF
DNA: TGTGCCTGGGGCGGGGACTCTTTGAACACTGAAGCTTTCTTT

J: TRBJ2-2
D: NA
V: TRBV6-1
size: NA
CDR3: CASSESGALGELFF
DNA: TGTGCCAGCAGTGAATCTGGGGCGTTGGGGGAGCTGTTTTTT

J: TRBJ1-1
D: NA
V: TRBV27
size: NA
CDR3: CASSLSPGARDTEAFF
DNA: TGTGCCAGCAGTTTATCACCAGGGGCGCGTGACACTGAAGCTTTCTTT

J: TRBJ1-1
D: TRBD1
V: TRBV18
size: once
CDR3: CASSLPGQGRLEAFF
DNA: TGTGCCAGCTCACTGCCGGGACAGGGCCGGCTTGAAGCTTTCTTT

J: TRBJ2-2
D: TRBD2
V: TRBV11-2
size: NA
CDR3: CASSLDPRGRGELFF
DNA: TGTGCCAGCAGCTTAGACCCGCGGGGGAGAGGGGAGCTGTTTTTT

J: TRBJ1-4
D: NA
V: TRBV10-3
size: NA
CDR3: CAISEQRNEKLFF
DNA: TGTGCCATCAGTGAGCAACGGAATGAAAAACTGTTTTTT

J: TRBJ1-1
D: NA
V: TRBV5-1
size: NA
CDR3: CASSLLATMNTEAFF
DNA: TGCGCCAGCAGCTTGTTGGCCACCATGAACACTGAAGCTTTCTTT

J: TRBJ2-1
D: NA
V: TRBV30
size: NA
CDR3: CAWNQGLSDNEQFF
DNA: TGTGCCTGGAATCAGGGGCTTTCGGACAATGAGCAGTTCTTC

J: TRBJ1-2
D: NA
V: TRBV9
size: NA
CDR3: CASSPDSGYGYTF
DNA: TGTGCCAGCAGCCCCGACTCTGGGTATGGCTACACCTTC

J: TRBJ1-2
D: NA
V: TRBV30
size: NA
CDR3: CAWKKMTRWGYTF
DNA: TGTGCCTGGAAAAAAATGACAAGATGGGGCTACACCTTC

J: TRBJ2-7
D: NA
V: TRBV4-1
size: few
CDR3: CASSQGQVGEQYF
DNA: TGCGCCAGCAGCCAAGGACAGGTTGGAGAGCAGTACTTC

J: TRBJ2-1
D: TRBD2
V: TRBV9
size: NA
CDR3: CASSKSGSGYNEQFF
DNA: TGTGCCAGCAGCAAGAGCGGGAGTGGCTACAATGAGCAGTTCTTC

J: TRBJ2-7
D: TRBD1
V: TRBV19
size: NA
CDR3: CASSPDQGDEQYF
DNA: TGTGCCAGTAGTCCAGACCAGGGGGACGAGCAGTACTTC

J: TRBJ1-1
D: TRBD1
V: TRBV5-1
size: NA
CDR3: CASSLGTANTEAFF
DNA: TGCGCCAGCAGCTTAGGGACAGCGAACACTGAAGCTTTCTTT

J: TRBJ1-2
D: NA
V: TRBV15
size: NA
CDR3: CATSRDNTGYGYTF
DNA: TGTGCCACCAGCAGAGATAACACAGGCTATGGCTACACCTTC

J: TRBJ2-1
D: TRBD2
V: TRBV7-9
size: NA
CDR3: CASSLVASGSYNEQFF
DNA: TGTGCCAGCAGCTTAGTAGCTAGCGGAAGCTACAATGAGCAGTTCTTC

J: TRBJ1-4
D: NA
V: TRBV5-1
size: NA
CDR3: CASSAGRRANEKLFF
DNA: TGCGCCAGCAGCGCAGGGAGGCGCGCTAATGAAAAACTGTTTTTT

J: TRBJ1-1
D: NA
V: TRBV5-1
size: few
CDR3: CASSVQFYNTEAFF
DNA: TGCGCCAGCAGCGTTCAGTTTTATAACACTGAAGCTTTCTTT

J: TRBJ2-7
D: NA
V: TRBV19
size: NA
CDR3: CASSNLAGYEQYF
DNA: TGTGCCAGTAGTAATCTAGCTGGCTACGAGCAGTACTTC

J: TRBJ2-1
D: NA
V: TRBV6-4
size: once
CDR3: CASSDTGMFNGQFF
DNA: TGTGCCAGCAGTGACACCGGGATGTTCAATGGGCAGTTCTTC

J: TRBJ1-1
D: NA
V: TRBV29-1
size: NA
CDR3: CSVADRLNTEAFF
DNA: TGCAGCGTTGCGGACAGATTAAACACTGAAGCTTTCTTT

J: TRBJ1-5
D: TRBD1
V: TRBV6-1
size: NA
CDR3: CASSQNGQVNQPQHF
DNA: TGTGCCAGCAGTCAGAATGGACAGGTCAATCAGCCCCAGCATTTT

J: TRBJ1-1
D: NA
V: TRBV11-2
size: NA
CDR3: CASSLRPSQGITEAFF
DNA: TGTGCCAGCAGCCTACGCCCTTCACAGGGAATTACTGAAGCTTTCTTT

J: TRBJ1-5
D: NA
V: TRBV2
size: NA
CDR3: CASSERFYQPQHF
DNA: TGTGCCAGCAGTGAGCGGTTTTATCAGCCCCAGCATTTT

J: TRBJ2-1
D: TRBD2
V: TRBV5-6
size: NA
CDR3: CASSSLAGSTEQFF
DNA: TGTGCCAGCAGCTCACTAGCGGGAAGTACTGAGCAGTTCTTC

J: TRBJ2-1
D: TRBD2
V: TRBV5-4
size: NA
CDR3: CASSIDGGAVGNEQFF
DNA: TGTGCCAGCAGCATAGACGGGGGGGCAGTTGGCAATGAGCAGTTCTTC